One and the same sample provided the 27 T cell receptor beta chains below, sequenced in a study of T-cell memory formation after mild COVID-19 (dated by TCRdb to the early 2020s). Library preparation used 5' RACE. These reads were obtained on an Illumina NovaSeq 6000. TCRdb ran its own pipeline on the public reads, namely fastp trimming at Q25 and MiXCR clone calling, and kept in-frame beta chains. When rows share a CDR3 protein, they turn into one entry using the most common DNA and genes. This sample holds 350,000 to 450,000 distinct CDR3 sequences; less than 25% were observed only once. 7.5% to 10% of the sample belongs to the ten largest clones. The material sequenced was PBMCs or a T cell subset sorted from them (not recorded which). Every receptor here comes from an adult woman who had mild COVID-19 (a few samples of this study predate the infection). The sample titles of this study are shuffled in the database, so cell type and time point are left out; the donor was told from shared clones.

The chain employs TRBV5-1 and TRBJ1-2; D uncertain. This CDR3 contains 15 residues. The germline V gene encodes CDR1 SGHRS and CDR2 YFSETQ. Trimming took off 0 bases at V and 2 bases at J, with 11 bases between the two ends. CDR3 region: CASSLVTAGNYGYTF. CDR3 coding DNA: TGCGCCAGCAGCTTGGTTACAGCGGGAAACTATGGCTACACCTTC.

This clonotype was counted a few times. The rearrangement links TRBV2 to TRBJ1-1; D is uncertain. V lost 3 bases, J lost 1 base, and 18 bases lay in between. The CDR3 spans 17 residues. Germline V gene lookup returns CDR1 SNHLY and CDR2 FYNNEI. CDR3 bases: TGTGCCAGCAGTGAGTCAGAGGAGGGATGGGGGAACACTGAAGCTTTCTTT. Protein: CASSESEEGWGNTEAFF.

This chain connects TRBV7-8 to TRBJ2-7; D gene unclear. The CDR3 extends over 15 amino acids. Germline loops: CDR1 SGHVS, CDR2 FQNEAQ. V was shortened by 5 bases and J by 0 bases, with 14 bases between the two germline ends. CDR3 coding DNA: TGTGCCAGCAGCCAAAACCGGGTCCTCTCCTACGAGCAGTACTTC. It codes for CASSQNRVLSYEQYF.

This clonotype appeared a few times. This CDR3 reads CASSQSTYEQYF. Written as DNA, the CDR3 is TGTGCCAGCAGCCAATCCACCTACGAGCAGTACTTC. The genes are TRBV14 and TRBJ2-7; D remains unclear. V was cut by 2 bases and J by 2 bases, with 4 bases left in between. CDR1 SGHDN and CDR2 FVKESK come from the germline V gene. The CDR3 runs to 12 residues. The full variable domain, with the rest looked up from reference TRBV14 and TRBJ2-7, is EAGVTQFPSHSVIEKGQTVTLRCDPISGHDNLYWYRRVMGKEIKFLLHFVKESKQDESGMPNNRFLAERTGGTYSTLKVQPAELEDSGVYFCASSQSTYEQYFGPGTRLTVT.

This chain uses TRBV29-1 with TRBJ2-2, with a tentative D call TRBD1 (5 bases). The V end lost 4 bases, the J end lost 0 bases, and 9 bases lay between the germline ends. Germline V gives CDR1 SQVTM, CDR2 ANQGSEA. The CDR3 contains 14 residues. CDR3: CSVGDRSNTGELFF. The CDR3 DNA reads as TGCAGCGTTGGTGACAGATCGAACACCGGGGAGCTGTTTTTT.

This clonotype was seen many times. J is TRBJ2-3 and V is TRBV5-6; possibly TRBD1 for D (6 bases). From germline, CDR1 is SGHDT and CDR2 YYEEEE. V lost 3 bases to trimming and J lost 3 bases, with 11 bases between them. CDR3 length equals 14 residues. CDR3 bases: TGTGCCAGCAGCTCAGGGACAAGAACAGATACGCAGTATTTT. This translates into CASSSGTRTDTQYF.

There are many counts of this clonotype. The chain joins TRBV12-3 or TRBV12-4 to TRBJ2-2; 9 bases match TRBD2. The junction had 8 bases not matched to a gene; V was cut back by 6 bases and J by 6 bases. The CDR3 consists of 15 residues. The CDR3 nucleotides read TGTGCCAGCAGGTTTAGCGGGAGCAGCGCCGGGGAGCTGTTTTTT. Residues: CASRFSGSSAGELFF.

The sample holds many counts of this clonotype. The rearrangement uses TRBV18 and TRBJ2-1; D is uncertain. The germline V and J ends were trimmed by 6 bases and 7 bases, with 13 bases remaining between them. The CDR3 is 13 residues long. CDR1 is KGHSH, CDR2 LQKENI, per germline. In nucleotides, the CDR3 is TGTGCCAGCTCCGGGCCCGGTGGGAATGAGCAGTTCTTC. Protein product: CASSGPGGNEQFF.

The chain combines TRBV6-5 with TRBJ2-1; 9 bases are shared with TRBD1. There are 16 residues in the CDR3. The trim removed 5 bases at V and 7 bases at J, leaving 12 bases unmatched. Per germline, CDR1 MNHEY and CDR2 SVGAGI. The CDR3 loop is CASSTTGTGRTNEQFF. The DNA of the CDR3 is TGTGCCAGCAGTACCACAGGGACAGGGAGGACGAATGAGCAGTTCTTC.

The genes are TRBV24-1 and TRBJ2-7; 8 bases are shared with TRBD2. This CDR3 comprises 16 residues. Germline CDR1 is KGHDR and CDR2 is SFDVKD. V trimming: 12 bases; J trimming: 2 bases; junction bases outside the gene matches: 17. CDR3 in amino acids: CAPGLGSAGGPYEQYF. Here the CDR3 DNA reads TGTGCCCCTGGCTTGGGGAGCGCGGGAGGCCCCTACGAGCAGTACTTC.

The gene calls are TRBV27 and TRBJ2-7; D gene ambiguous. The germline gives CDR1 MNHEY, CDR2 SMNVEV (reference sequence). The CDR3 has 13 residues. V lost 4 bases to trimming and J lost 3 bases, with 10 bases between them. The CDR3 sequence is CASSYGSIYEQYF. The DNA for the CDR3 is TGTGCCAGCAGTTATGGCAGTATCTACGAGCAGTACTTC.

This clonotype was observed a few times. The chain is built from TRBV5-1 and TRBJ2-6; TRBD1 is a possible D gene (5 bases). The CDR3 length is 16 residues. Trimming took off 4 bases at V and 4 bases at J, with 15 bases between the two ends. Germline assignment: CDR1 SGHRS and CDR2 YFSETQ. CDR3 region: CASSEMTAAGANVLTF. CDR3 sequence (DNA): TGCGCCAGCAGCGAGATGACAGCTGCGGGGGCCAACGTCCTGACTTTC.

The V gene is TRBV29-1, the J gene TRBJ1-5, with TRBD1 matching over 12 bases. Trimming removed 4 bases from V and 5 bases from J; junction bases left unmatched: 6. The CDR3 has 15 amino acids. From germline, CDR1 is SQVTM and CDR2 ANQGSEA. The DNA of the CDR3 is TGCAGCGTTGGGGGGACAGGGGGCGCGGATCAGCCCCAGCATTTT. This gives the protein CSVGGTGGADQPQHF.

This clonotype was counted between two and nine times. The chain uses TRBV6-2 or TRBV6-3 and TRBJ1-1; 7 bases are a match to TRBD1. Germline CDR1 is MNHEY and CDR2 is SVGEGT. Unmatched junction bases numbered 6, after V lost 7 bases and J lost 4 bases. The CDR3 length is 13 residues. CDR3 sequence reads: CASKRGPGTEAFF. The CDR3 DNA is TGTGCCAGCAAAAGGGGGCCGGGCACTGAAGCTTTCTTT.

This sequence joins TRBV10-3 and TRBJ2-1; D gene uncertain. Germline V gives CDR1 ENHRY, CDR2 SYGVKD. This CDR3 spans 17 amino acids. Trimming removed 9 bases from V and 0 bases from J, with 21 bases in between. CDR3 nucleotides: TGTGCCATGGCCTCTTTATTCATCCTGAGCTCCTACAATGAGCAGTTCTTC. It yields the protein CAMASLFILSSYNEQFF.

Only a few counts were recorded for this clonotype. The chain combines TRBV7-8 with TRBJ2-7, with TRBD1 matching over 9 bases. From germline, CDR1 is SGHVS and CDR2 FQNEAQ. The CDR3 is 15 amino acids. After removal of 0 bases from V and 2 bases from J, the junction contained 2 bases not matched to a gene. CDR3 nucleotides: TGTGCCAGCAGCTTAGCGCGACAGGGGGCCTACGAGCAGTACTTC. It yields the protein CASSLARQGAYEQYF.

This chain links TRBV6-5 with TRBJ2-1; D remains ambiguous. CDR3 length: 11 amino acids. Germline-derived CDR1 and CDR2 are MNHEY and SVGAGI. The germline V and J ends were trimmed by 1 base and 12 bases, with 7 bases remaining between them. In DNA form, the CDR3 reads TGTGCCAGCAGTTACTTATGGGGGCAGTTCTTC. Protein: CASSYLWGQFF.

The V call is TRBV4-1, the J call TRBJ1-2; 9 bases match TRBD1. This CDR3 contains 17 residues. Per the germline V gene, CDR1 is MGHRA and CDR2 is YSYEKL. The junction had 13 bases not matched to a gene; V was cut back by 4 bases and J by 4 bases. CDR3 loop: CASSPRTWDRDAYGYTF. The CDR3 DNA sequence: TGCGCCAGCAGCCCTCGCACCTGGGACAGGGATGCCTATGGCTACACCTTC.

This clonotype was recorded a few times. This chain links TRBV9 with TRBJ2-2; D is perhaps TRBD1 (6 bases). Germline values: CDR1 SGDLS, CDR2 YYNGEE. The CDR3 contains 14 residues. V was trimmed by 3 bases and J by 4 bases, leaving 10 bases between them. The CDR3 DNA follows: TGTGCCAGCAGCGGCCTAGGGGGCACCGGGGAGCTGTTTTTT. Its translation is CASSGLGGTGELFF.

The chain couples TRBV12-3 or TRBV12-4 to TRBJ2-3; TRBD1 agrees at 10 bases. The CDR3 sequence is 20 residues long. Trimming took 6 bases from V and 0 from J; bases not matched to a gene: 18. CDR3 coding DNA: TGTGCCAGCAGAAGCCCAATAGGGACAGGGGCGGAAACTAGCACAGATACGCAGTATTTT. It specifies CASRSPIGTGAETSTDTQYF.

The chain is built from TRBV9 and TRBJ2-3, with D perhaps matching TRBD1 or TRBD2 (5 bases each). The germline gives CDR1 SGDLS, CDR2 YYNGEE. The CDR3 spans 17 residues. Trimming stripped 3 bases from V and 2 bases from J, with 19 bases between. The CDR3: CASSAGRDAGLTDTQYF. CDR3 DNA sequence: TGTGCCAGCAGCGCCGGTCGGGACGCAGGGCTCACAGATACGCAGTATTTT.

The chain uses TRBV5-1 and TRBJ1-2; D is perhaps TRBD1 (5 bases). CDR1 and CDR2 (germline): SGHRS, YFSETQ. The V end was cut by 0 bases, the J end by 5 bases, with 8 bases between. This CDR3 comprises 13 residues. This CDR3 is CASSLETAYGYTF. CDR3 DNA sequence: TGCGCCAGCAGCTTGGAGACAGCTTATGGCTACACCTTC.

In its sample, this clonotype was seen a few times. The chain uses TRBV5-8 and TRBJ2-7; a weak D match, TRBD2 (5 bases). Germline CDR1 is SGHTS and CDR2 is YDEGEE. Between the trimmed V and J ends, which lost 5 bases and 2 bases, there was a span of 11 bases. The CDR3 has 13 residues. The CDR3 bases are TGTGCCAGCAGGGCGAGGGCCACCTACGAGCAGTACTTC. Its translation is CASRARATYEQYF.

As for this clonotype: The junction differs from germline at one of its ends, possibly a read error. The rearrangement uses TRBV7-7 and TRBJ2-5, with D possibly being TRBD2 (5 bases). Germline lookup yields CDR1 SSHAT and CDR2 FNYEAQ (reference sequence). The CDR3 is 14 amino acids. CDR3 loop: CASSSGLFQETQYF. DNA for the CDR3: TGTGCTAGCAGCTCTGGACTCTTCCAAGAGACCCAGTACTTC. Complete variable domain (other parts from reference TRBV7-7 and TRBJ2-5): GAGVSQSPRYKVTKRGQDVTLRCDPISSHATLYWYQQALGQGPEFLTYFNYEAQPDKSGLPSDRFSAERPEGSISTLTIQRTEQRDSAMYRCASSSGLFQETQYFGPGTRLLVL.

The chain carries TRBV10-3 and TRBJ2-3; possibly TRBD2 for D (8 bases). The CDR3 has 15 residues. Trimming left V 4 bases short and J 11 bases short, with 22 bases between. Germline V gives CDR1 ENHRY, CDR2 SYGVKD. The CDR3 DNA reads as TGTGCCATCAGTGCAGGACAGGAACCGACTAGCGTGCAGTATTTT. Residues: CAISAGQEPTSVQYF.

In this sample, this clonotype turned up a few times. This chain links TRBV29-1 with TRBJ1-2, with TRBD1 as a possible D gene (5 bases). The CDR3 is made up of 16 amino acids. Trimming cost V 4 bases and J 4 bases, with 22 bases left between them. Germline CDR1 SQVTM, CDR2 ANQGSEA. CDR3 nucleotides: TGCAGCGTTGTAGGGGACCCAACTACCGGGGGCTATGGCTACACCTTC. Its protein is CSVVGDPTTGGYGYTF.

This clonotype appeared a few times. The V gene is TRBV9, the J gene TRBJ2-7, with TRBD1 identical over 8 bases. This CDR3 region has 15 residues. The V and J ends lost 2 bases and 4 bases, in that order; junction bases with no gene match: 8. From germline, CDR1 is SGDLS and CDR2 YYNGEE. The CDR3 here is CASSVAPGGSYEQYF. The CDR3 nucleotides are TGTGCCAGCAGCGTCGCCCCAGGGGGCAGTTACGAGCAGTACTTC. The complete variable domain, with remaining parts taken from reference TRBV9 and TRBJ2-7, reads DSGVTQTPKHLITATGQRVTLRCSPRSGDLSVYWYQQSLDQGLQFLIQYYNGEERAKGNILERFSAQQFPDLHSELNLSSLELGDSALYFCASSVAPGGSYEQYFGPGTRLTVT.